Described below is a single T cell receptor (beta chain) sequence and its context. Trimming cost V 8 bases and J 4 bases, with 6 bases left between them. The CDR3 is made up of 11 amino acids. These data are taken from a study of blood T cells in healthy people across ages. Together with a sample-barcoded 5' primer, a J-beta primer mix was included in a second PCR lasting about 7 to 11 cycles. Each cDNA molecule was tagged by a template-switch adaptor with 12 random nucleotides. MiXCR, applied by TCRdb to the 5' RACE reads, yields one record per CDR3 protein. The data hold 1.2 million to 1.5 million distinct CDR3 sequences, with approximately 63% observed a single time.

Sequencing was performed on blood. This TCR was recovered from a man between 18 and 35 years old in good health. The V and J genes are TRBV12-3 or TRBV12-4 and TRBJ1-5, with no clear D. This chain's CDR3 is CASGDNQPQHF. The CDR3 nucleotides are TGTGCCAGCGGGGATAATCAGCCCCAGCATTTT.